What follows are 23 T cell receptor beta chains derived from one specimen sequenced in a study of T cells in Graves' hyperthyroidism and ophthalmopathy. RNA transcripts provided the source from which TCR beta CDR3 regions were amplified. The primer set for the first-round RT-PCR of the TCR CDR3 was HTBI. TCRdb used MiXCR to reprocess the multiplex PCR reads, holding one entry per CDR3 protein. The sample includes a few hundred thousand distinct CDR3 sequences, 13% to 15% of them seen just once. Material for sequencing was blood. All receptors derive from a woman aged 40 to 50 with Graves' hyperthyroidism.

This clonotype was recorded at least ten times. This chain links TRBV6-1 with TRBJ1-2; 10 positions agree with TRBD1. The V and J ends lost 6 bases and 7 bases, in that order; junction bases with no gene match: 5. Per germline, CDR1 MNHNS and CDR2 SASEGT. The length of the CDR3 is 13 residues. The DNA of the CDR3 is TGTGCCAGCAGGTGGGACAGGGGAGCTGGCTACACCTTC. The encoded protein is CASRWDRGAGYTF.

The V and J genes are TRBV5-1 and TRBJ1-6; TRBD1 aligns across 9 bases. Per the germline V gene, CDR1 is SGHRS and CDR2 is YFSETQ. This CDR3 has 14 amino acids. With V trimmed by 6 bases and J by 5 bases, 3 bases remained unmatched. This CDR3 is CASTRTGDNSPLHF. DNA of the CDR3: TGCGCCAGCACCCGGACAGGGGATAATTCACCCCTCCACTTT.

This clonotype was recorded at least ten times. The chain carries TRBV28 and TRBJ1-2; no reliable D call. The CDR3 contains 13 residues. Deletions cut 6 bases from V and 0 bases from J, with 8 bases between. Germline lookup yields CDR1 MDHEN and CDR2 SYDVKM. This CDR3 reads CASRSSANYGYTF. The DNA of the CDR3 is TGTGCCAGCAGGTCAAGCGCTAACTATGGCTACACCTTC.

This clonotype was counted at least ten times. The chain links TRBV18 to TRBJ2-1, with D uncertain. The germline gives CDR1 KGHSH, CDR2 LQKENI. This CDR3 has 15 amino acids. Trimming cost V 2 bases and J 0 bases, with 8 bases left between them. CDR3 residues: CASSPVKSSYNEQFF. The CDR3 DNA reads as TGTGCCAGCTCACCAGTGAAGAGCTCCTACAATGAGCAGTTCTTC.

This clonotype was counted only a few times. J is TRBJ2-5 and V is TRBV9, with D uncertain. V was cut by 1 base and J by 5 bases, with 9 bases left in between. The CDR3 is 13 residues long. CDR1 is SGDLS, CDR2 YYNGEE, per germline. CDR3 in amino acids: CASSVSPRETQYF. The CDR3 DNA is TGTGCCAGCAGCGTAAGCCCCCGGGAGACCCAGTACTTC.

This clonotype showed up many times. The chain couples TRBV18 to TRBJ2-1; 7 bases are a match to TRBD1. The CDR3 length is 14 residues. V trimming: 5 bases; J trimming: 5 bases; junction bases outside the gene matches: 6. The V gene's germline CDR1 is KGHSH and CDR2 LQKENI. The CDR3 loop reads CASSARTGNNEQFF. Here the CDR3 DNA reads TGTGCCAGCTCAGCCCGGACAGGCAACAATGAGCAGTTCTTC.

The chain links TRBV7-9 to TRBJ2-5; D gene uncertain. The V end was cut by 5 bases, the J end by 2 bases, with 15 bases between. The CDR3 has 15 amino acids. Germline V gene lookup returns CDR1 SEHNR and CDR2 FQNEAQ (reference sequence). In nucleotides, the CDR3 is TGTGCCAGCAGCCCGAGGACCCGTCTACAAGAGACCCAGTACTTC. Translating it yields CASSPRTRLQETQYF.

This clonotype was detected only a few times. The chain is built from TRBV20-1 and TRBJ1-5, with 10 bases aligning to TRBD1. This CDR3 has 14 amino acids. Germline assignment: CDR1 DFQATT and CDR2 SNEGSKA (reference sequence). Germline trimming cut 6 bases from V and 6 bases from J; bases unmatched to any gene: 8. CDR3 nucleotides: TGCAGTGCAGTGACAGGGGGCGTGGGTCAGCCCCAGCATTTT. It translates to CSAVTGGVGQPQHF.

This clonotype was counted ten times or more. The rearrangement links TRBV2 to TRBJ2-1; the match to TRBD2 covers 7 bases. Unmatched junction bases numbered 4, after V lost 3 bases and J lost 5 bases. CDR3 length equals 14 residues. Germline V gene lookup returns CDR1 SNHLY and CDR2 FYNNEI. The CDR3 region has the DNA TGTGCCAGCAGTGACAGCGGGGTAAACAATGAGCAGTTCTTC. Its translation is CASSDSGVNNEQFF.

The chain employs TRBV27 and TRBJ1-4, with D possibly TRBD1 on 5 matching bases. There are 13 residues in the CDR3. CDR1 MNHEY and CDR2 SMNVEV come from the germline V gene (reference sequence). V dropped 5 bases and J dropped 6 bases, with 10 bases sitting between them. The chain's CDR3 is CASSVREDEKLFF. The CDR3 region has the DNA TGTGCCAGCAGTGTCAGGGAAGATGAAAAACTGTTTTTT.

This clonotype was seen more than once but under ten times. V is TRBV28 and J is TRBJ2-5; the D is unclear. Trimming left V 2 bases short and J 1 base short, with 8 bases between. Germline CDR1 MDHEN, CDR2 SYDVKM. This CDR3 contains 14 residues. In nucleotides, the CDR3 is TGTGCCAGCAGTTTAAGCCAGGTCCAAGAGACCCAGTACTTC. Its protein product is CASSLSQVQETQYF. Drawing the rest from reference TRBV28 and TRBJ2-5, the complete variable domain is DVKVTQSSRYLVKRTGEKVFLECVQDMDHENMFWYRQDPGLGLRLIYFSYDVKMKEKGDIPEGYSVSREKKERFSLILESASTNQTSMYLCASSLSQVQETQYFGPGTRLLVL.

A few counts support this clonotype. A much larger clone differs by one base, so this may be a read error. This chain uses TRBV3-1 with TRBJ1-2, with a possible D match to TRBD1 (5 bases). The CDR3 is 14 amino acids. CDR1 is LGHDT and CDR2 is YNNKEL in the germline V gene (reference sequence). CDR3 sequence reads: CAGSGNGAGYGYTF. CDR3 nucleotides: TGTGCCGGCAGCGGAAACGGGGCAGGGTATGGCTACACCTTC.

This clonotype was counted ten times or more. The chain links TRBV7-2 to TRBJ2-3; D is uncertain. Germline V gene data show CDR1 as SGHTA and CDR2 as FQGNSA. This CDR3 is built from 14 residues. V lost 0 bases to trimming and J lost 3 bases, with 7 bases between them. CDR3 amino acids: CASSLARLTDTQYF. The CDR3 DNA sequence: TGTGCCAGCAGCTTAGCGCGCCTAACAGATACGCAGTATTTT.

The chain uses TRBV5-4 and TRBJ2-1; 8 nucleotides agree with TRBD1. Germline CDR1 and CDR2: SGHNT and YYREEE (reference sequence). The CDR3 is 16 amino acids. The trim removed 4 bases at V and 6 bases at J, leaving 12 bases unmatched. The CDR3 DNA reads TGTGCCAGCAGCGCCGGGACAGGAATCACCTTCAATGAGCAGTTCTTC. Its translation is CASSAGTGITFNEQFF.

This clonotype was counted ten times or more. The genes are TRBV29-1 and TRBJ2-6; TRBD1 might be the D (6 bases). Germline-derived CDR1 and CDR2 are SQVTM and ANQGSEA. This CDR3 spans 14 amino acids. The germline V and J ends were trimmed by 6 bases and 4 bases, with 13 bases remaining between them. The DNA of the CDR3 is TGCAGCGTCGAAACAGGGACAGGGGCCAACGTCCTGACTTTC. The encoded protein is CSVETGTGANVLTF.

On this clonotype itself: This may be a read error, as it is one base from a much larger clone. This chain links TRBV5-1 with TRBJ1-1, with 7 bases lining up with TRBD1. In germline, CDR1 is SGHRS, CDR2 YFSETQ. There are 12 residues in the CDR3. The CDR3: CASSLGQKEASF. CDR3 coding DNA: TGCGCCAGCAGCCTGGGACAGAAAGAAGCTTCCTTT. The complete variable domain, with remaining parts taken from reference TRBV5-1 and TRBJ1-1, reads KAGVTQTPRYLIKTRGQQVTLSCSPISGHRSVSWYQQTPGQGLQFLFEYFSETQRNKGNFPGRFSGRQFSNSRSEMNVSTLELGDSALYLCASSLGQKEASFGQGTRLTVV.

In its sample, this clonotype was seen many times. V is TRBV28 and J is TRBJ2-1, with 12 bases fitting TRBD2. Germline V gene lookup returns CDR1 MDHEN and CDR2 SYDVKM. The CDR3 runs 15 residues. With V trimmed by 6 bases and J by 4 bases, 4 bases remained unmatched. Here the CDR3 reads CASSDTSGGYNEQFF. DNA of the CDR3: TGTGCCAGCAGCGATACTAGCGGGGGGTACAATGAGCAGTTCTTC.

The chain couples TRBV12-3 or TRBV12-4 to TRBJ2-5, with 7 nucleotides matching TRBD1. The junction had 11 bases not matched to a gene; V was cut back by 9 bases and J by 4 bases. CDR3 length: 14 amino acids. The CDR3 DNA is TGTGCCAGTGCCGAGACAGGGCCGGGAGAGACCCAGTACTTC. Protein product: CASAETGPGETQYF.

There are many counts of this clonotype. The chain carries TRBV7-3 and TRBJ2-1; 8 bases align to TRBD2. This CDR3 has 15 residues. V shed 4 bases and J 2 bases; nucleotides not matched to a gene: 4. CDR1 is SGHTA and CDR2 is FQGTGA in the germline V gene. This CDR3 is CASSSHSGTYNEQFF. The DNA for the CDR3 is TGTGCCAGCAGCTCCCATAGCGGGACCTACAATGAGCAGTTCTTC.

This clonotype was detected only a few times. This chain links TRBV9 with TRBJ1-1; TRBD1 aligns across 7 bases. Trimming took 4 bases from V and 7 from J; bases not matched to a gene: 10. Germline loops: CDR1 SGDLS, CDR2 YYNGEE. The CDR3 extends over 14 amino acids. CDR3 nucleotides: TGTGCCAGCAGCCCCCCGGGACAGCATGATGAAGCTTTCTTT. Encoded protein: CASSPPGQHDEAFF.

Only a few counts were recorded for this clonotype. V is TRBV7-6 and J is TRBJ2-2; 12 nucleotides agree with TRBD2. V was pared by 3 bases and J by 0 bases, with 5 bases of the junction left unmatched. The CDR3 covers 18 residues. Germline V gene sequence: CDR1 SGHVS, CDR2 FNYEAQ. CDR3 in DNA: TGTGCCAGCAGCTTTGGGACTAGCGGGTCGTCGAACACCGGGGAGCTGTTTTTT. This encodes CASSFGTSGSSNTGELFF.

This clonotype was counted ten times or more. The V gene is TRBV20-1, the J gene TRBJ2-7, with 8 bases that match TRBD2. V lost 3 bases, J lost 5 bases, and 6 bases stayed unmatched. CDR3 length equals 13 residues. Germline V CDR1 and CDR2: DFQATT, SNEGSKA (reference sequence). The CDR3 here is CSASPAGANEQYF. The CDR3 region has the DNA TGCAGTGCTAGCCCAGCGGGAGCGAACGAGCAGTACTTC.

This CDR3 is CASTQGNSGNTIYF. CDR3 sequence (DNA): TGTGCCAGCACACAGGGGAACTCTGGAAACACCATATATTTT. The gene calls are TRBV12-3 or TRBV12-4 and TRBJ1-3; 7 nucleotides align to TRBD1. The CDR3 runs 14 residues. The V and J ends lost 7 bases and 0 bases, in that order; junction bases with no gene match: 3.